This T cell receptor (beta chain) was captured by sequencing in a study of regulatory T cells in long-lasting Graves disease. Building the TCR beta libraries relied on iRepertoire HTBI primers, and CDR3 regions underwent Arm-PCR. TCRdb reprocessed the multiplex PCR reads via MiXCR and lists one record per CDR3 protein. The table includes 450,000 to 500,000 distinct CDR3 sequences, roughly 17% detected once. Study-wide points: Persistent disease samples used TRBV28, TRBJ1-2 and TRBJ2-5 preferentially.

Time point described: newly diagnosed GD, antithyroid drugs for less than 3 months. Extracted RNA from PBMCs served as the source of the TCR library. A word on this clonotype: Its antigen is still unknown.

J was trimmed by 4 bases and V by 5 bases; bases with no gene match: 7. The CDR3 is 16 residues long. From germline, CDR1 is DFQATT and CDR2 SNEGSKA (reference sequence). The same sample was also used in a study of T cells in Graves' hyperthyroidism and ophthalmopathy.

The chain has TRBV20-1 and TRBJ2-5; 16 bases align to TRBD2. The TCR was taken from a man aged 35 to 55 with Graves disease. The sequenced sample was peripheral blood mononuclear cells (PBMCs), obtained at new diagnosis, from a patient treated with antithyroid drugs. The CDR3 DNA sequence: TGCAGTGCTCTCGGGACTAGCGGGAGGGCAGGAGAGACCCAGTACTTC. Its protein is CSALGTSGRAGETQYF.